This entry concerns a single T cell receptor beta chain. Its specificity is not known. The sample originates from a study of cytomegalovirus exposure and HLA in healthy donors. Regarding the study as a whole: Associated with cytomegalovirus, according to the listing, were 150 to 200 TCR beta chains. Cytomegalovirus status was reportedly diagnosed by the classifier with high specificity and sensitivity.

The donors were part of the validation cohort of 120 subjects. That cohort was separate from the first cohort, which comprised about 670 subjects. V was cut by 5 bases and J by 2 bases, with 13 bases left in between. Germline CDR1 SGHNT, CDR2 YENEEA. The length of the CDR3 is 15 residues. Profiling relied on immunoSEQ multiplex PCR, and the TCRdb table lists in-frame clones only, not all of them. In the table there are around 300,000 clones, around nine tenths of which are singletons. V gene TRBV11-3 combines with J gene TRBJ2-1, with a weak D call TRBD2 (5 bases). The sequencing sample was made of PBMCs. The source is a woman aged 18-29 years in good health and CMV-seronegative. This chain's CDR3 is CASSPDGETYNEQFF. The CDR3 region has the DNA TGTGCCAGCAGCCCCGACGGGGAAACCTACAATGAGCAGTTCTTC.